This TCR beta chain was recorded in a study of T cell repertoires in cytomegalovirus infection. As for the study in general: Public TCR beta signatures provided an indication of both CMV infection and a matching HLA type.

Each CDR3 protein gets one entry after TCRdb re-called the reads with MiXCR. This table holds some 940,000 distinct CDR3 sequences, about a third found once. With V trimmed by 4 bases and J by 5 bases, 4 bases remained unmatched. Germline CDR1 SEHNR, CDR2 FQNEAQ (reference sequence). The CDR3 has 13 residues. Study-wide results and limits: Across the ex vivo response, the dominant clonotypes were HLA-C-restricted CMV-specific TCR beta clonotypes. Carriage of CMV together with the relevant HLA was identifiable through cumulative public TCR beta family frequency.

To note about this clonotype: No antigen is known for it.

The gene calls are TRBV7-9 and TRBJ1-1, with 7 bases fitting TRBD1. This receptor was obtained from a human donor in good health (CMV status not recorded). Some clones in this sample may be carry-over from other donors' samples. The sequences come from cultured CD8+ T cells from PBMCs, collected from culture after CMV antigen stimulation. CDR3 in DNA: TGTGCCAGCAGCTCAAAGGACAGGACTGAAGCTTTCTTT. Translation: CASSSKDRTEAFF.